Listed below are T cell receptor beta chains from one sample, sequenced in a study of regulatory T cells in long-lasting Graves disease. TCRdb processed the multiplex PCR reads anew with MiXCR; each CDR3 protein has one entry. The sample contains about 430,000 distinct CDR3 sequences, over 12% of which appear only once. These data also formed part of another study, on T cells in Graves' hyperthyroidism and ophthalmopathy.

This material consisted of peripheral blood mononuclear cells (PBMCs), taken at new diagnosis, from a patient treated with antithyroid drugs. The receptors stem from a woman between 35 and 50 years old with Graves disease. Each CDR3 is given with its conserved first and last residue. D genes are given only for firm matches. Only part of the rows carry a size: once, few, many, or a class if the clone is expanded.

>TRBD1|TRBV24-1|TRBJ2-4|many
TGTGCCACCAGTGATTGGGACGGACAGGGATACATTCAGTACTTC
CATSDWDGQGYIQYF
>NA|TRBV5-1|TRBJ1-3|many
TGCGCCAGCAGCTTTCGGGGGGAAGGAAACACCATATATTTT
CASSFRGEGNTIYF
>TRBD2|TRBV28|TRBJ2-5|NA
TGTGCCAGCAGTTTCGCCGGGACTAGCGGGAAAGAGACCCAGTACTTC
CASSFAGTSGKETQYF
>NA|TRBV7-2|TRBJ1-6|many
TGTGCCAGCAGCCAACGCCAATCGGCCCTCCACTTT
CASSQRQSALHF
>TRBD1|TRBV19|TRBJ2-7|many
TGTGCCAGTAGTATCGGACAGGGCCACTCCTACGAGCAGTACTTC
CASSIGQGHSYEQYF
>NA|TRBV20-1|TRBJ2-2|many
TGCAGTGCTAGCCCCGAAGGCAGGGAGAACACCGGGGAGCTGTTTTTT
CSASPEGRENTGELFF
>TRBD2|TRBV12-3/TRBV12-4|TRBJ2-3|many
TGTGCCAGCAGTTTACTAGCGGGAGGGCCGGGTACGCAGTATTTT
CASSLLAGGPGTQYF
>NA|TRBV4-1|TRBJ1-5|once
TGCGCCAGCAGCCAATGGACAGGCAATCAGCCCCAGCATTTT
CASSQWTGNQPQHF
>NA|TRBV28|TRBJ1-4|many
TGTGCCAGCACCGTTCCCCCGGGCAGGGGTGGTGAAAAACTGTTTTTT
CASTVPPGRGGEKLFF
>NA|TRBV4-1|TRBJ1-3|NA
TGCGCCAGCAGCCAAGACCCATTAAGGATTACTGGAAACACCATATATTTT
CASSQDPLRITGNTIYF
>NA|TRBV11-3|TRBJ2-3|many
TGTGCCAGCAGCTTATCCAGAACAGATACGCAGTATTTT
CASSLSRTDTQYF
>NA|TRBV6-5|TRBJ2-7|once
TGTGCCAGCAGTTACGGGGACAGGACTAGCTCCTACGAGCAGTACTTC
CASSYGDRTSSYEQYF
>TRBD2|TRBV19|TRBJ2-1|few
TGTGCCAGTAGGGGACTAGCTCTAGTAAGTAATGAGCAGTTCTTC
CASRGLALVSNEQFF
>TRBD1|TRBV5-1|TRBJ2-1|few
TGCGCCAGCAGCTTGATGACAGGGGCTTACAATGAGCAGTTCTTC
CASSLMTGAYNEQFF
>NA|TRBV28|TRBJ2-7|many
TGTGCCAGCAGTTCGGGCACGTACGAGCAGTACTTC
CASSSGTYEQYF
>NA|TRBV27|TRBJ1-6|many
TGTGCCAGCAGTGTACAGGGAAATTCACCCCTCCACTTT
CASSVQGNSPLHF
>NA|TRBV27|TRBJ2-1|many
TGTGCCAGCGGTCCAAGGGGGACCGGTAAACATGAGCAGTTCTTC
CASGPRGTGKHEQFF
>TRBD2|TRBV2|TRBJ2-7|NA
TGTGCCAGCAGTGACGGACTAGCGGGAGGGCGAAACTACGAGCAGTACTTC
CASSDGLAGGRNYEQYF
>NA|TRBV29-1|TRBJ2-1|many
TGCAGCGTTGAATTCCCTCTCACCTCCTACAATGAGCAGTTCTTC
CSVEFPLTSYNEQFF
>NA|TRBV12-3/TRBV12-4|TRBJ2-1|many
TGTGCCAGCAGTTCCAGGGGGGTCTCCTACAATGAGCAGTTCTTC
CASSSRGVSYNEQFF
>TRBD2|TRBV11-3|TRBJ2-1|many
TGTGCCAGCAGCTCCGCGTTAGCGGGAGGGCGAGGTGAGCAGTTCTTC
CASSSALAGGRGEQFF
>TRBD2|TRBV7-9|TRBJ2-2|NA
TGTGCCAGCAGACCACAAACTAGCGGGAGTTTTCACGGGGAGCTGTTTTTT
CASRPQTSGSFHGELFF
>TRBD2|TRBV19|TRBJ2-5|NA
TGTGCCAGTAGTGCCGGGACTAGCGGGCCCGCAGACTTC
CASSAGTSGPADF